The present T cell receptor (beta chain) was sequenced within a study of OX40 agonist ivuxolimab in advanced cancers. Across the study: Males comprised around 78% of the group, whose mean age was 60 years (range 23 to 79). Study conclusions and caveats: Partial responders at 0.1-3.0 mg/kg showed near-lowest clonal expansion.

Assay: immunoSEQ multiplex PCR; the TCRdb copy retains only in-frame clones and omits some. This table holds 40,000 or so clones, approximately 91% found once. Regarding this clone: The antigen is not known.

V gave up 4 bases and J gave up 6 bases; unmatched junction bases: 7. The CDR3 is 15 amino acids. Germline V CDR1 and CDR2: LNHNV, YYDKDF (reference sequence). The sequenced sample was CD4+ or CD8+ T cells sorted from blood, obtained in a trial of the OX40 agonist ivuxolimab. The TCR comes from an adult with an advanced solid tumor such as melanoma, head and neck, liver or kidney cancer. This chain connects TRBV15 to TRBJ2-1; 9 bases agree with TRBD1. The CDR3 sequence is CATSTDRGGGNEQFF. In DNA, the CDR3 is TGTGCCACCAGCACGGACAGGGGTGGGGGCAATGAGCAGTTCTTC.